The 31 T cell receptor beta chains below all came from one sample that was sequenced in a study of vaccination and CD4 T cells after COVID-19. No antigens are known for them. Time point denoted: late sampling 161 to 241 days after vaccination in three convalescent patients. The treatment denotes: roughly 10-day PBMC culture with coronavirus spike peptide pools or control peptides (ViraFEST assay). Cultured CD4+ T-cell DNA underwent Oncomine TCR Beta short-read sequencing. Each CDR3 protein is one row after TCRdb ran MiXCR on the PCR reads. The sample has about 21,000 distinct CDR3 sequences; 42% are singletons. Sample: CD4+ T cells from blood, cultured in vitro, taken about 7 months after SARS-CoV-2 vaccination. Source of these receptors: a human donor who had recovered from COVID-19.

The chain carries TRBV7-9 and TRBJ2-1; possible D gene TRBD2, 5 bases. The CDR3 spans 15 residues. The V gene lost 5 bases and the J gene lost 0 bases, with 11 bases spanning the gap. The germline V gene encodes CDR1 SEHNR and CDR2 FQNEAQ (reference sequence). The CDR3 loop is CASSPKRISYNEQFF. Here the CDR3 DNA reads TGTGCCAGCAGCCCAAAGCGGATCTCCTACAATGAGCAGTTCTTC.

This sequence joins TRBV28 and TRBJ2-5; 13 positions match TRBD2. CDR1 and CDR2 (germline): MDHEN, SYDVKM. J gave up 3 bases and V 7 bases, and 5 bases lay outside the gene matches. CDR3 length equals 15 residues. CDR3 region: CASNTGTSGKETQYF. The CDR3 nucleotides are TGTGCCAGCAACACCGGGACTAGCGGGAAAGAGACCCAGTACTTC. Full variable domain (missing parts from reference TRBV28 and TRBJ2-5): DVKVTQSSRYLVKRTGEKVFLECVQDMDHENMFWYRQDPGLGLRLIYFSYDVKMKEKGDIPEGYSVSREKKERFSLILESASTNQTSMYLCASNTGTSGKETQYFGPGTRLLVL.

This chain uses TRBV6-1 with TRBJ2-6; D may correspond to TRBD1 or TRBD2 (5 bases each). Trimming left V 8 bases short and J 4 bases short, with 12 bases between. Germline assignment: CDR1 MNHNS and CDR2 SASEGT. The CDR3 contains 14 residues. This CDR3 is CASGGVYGANVLTF. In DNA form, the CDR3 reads TGTGCCAGCGGGGGAGTTTACGGGGCCAACGTCCTGACTTTC.

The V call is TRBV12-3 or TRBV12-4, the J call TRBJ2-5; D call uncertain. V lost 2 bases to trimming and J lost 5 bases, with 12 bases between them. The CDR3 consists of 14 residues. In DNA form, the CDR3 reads TGTGCCAGCAGTTTAAGTCGCGGTTCGGAGACCCAGTACTTC. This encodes CASSLSRGSETQYF.

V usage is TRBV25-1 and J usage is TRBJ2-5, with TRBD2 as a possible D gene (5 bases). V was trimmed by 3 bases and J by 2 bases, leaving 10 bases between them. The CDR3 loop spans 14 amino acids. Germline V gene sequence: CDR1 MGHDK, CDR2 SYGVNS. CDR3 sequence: CASSDPRGQETQYF. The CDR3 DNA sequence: TGTGCCAGCAGTGACCCCCGGGGACAAGAGACCCAGTACTTC.

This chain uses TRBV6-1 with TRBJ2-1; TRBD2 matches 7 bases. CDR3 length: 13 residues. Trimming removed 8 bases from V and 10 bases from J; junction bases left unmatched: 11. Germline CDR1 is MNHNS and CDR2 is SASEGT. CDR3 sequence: CASGRGGGSEQFF. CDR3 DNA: TGTGCCAGCGGGCGTGGGGGGGGGTCCGAGCAGTTCTTC.

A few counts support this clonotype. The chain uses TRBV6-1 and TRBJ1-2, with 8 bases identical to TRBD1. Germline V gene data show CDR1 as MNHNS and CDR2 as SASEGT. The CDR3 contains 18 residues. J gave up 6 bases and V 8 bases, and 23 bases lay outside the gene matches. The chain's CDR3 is CASSLSWGLGTGEDGYTF. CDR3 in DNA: TGTGCCAGCTCCCTTTCATGGGGCCTGGGGACAGGTGAAGATGGCTACACCTTC.

Written as DNA, the CDR3 is TGCGCCAGCAGCCAAGGGGACAGGGCCCTTCAGCCCCAGCATTTT. Its protein product is CASSQGDRALQPQHF. The J gene is TRBJ1-5, the V gene TRBV4-1, with 9 bases matching TRBD1. The CDR3 runs to 15 residues. Trimming cost V 1 base and J 6 bases; bases outside gene matches: 4. Germline V gene lookup returns CDR1 MGHRA and CDR2 YSYEKL.

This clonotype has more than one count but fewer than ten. CDR3 loop: CASSSQPGTEAFF. The CDR3, as DNA: TGTGCCAGCAGCTCACAGCCGGGGACTGAAGCTTTCTTT. The chain couples TRBV7-3 to TRBJ1-1; D unresolved. The V gene's germline CDR1 is SGHTA and CDR2 FQGTGA. V was pared by 4 bases and J by 5 bases, with 11 bases between. This CDR3 spans 13 amino acids. The full variable domain, rest sourced from reference TRBV7-3 and TRBJ1-1, is GAGVSQTPSNKVTEKGKYVELRCDPISGHTALYWYRQSLGQGPEFLIYFQGTGAADDSGLPNDRFFAVRPEGSVSTLKIQRTERGDSAVYLCASSSQPGTEAFFGQGTRLTVV.

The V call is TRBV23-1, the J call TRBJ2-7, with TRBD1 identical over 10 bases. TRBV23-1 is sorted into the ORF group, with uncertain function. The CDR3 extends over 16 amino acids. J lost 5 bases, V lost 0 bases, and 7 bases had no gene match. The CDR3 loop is CASSQSATGGSHEQYF. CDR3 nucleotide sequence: TGCGCCAGCAGTCAATCCGCGACAGGGGGCAGCCACGAGCAGTACTTC.

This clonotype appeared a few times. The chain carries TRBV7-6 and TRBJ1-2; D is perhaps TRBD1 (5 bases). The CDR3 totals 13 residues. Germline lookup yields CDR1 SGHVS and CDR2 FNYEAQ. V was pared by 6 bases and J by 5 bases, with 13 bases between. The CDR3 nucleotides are TGTGCCAGCAGTCCCCCGGGGGGTTATGGCTACACCTTC. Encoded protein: CASSPPGGYGYTF.

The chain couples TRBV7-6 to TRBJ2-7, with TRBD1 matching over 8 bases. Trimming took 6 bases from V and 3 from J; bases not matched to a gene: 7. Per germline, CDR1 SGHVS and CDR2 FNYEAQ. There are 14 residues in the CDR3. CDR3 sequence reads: CASSLQGGVYEQYF. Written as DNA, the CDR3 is TGTGCCAGCAGTTTACAGGGGGGCGTCTACGAGCAGTACTTC.

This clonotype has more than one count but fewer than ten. The CDR3 DNA is TGCAGTGCTAGACCCAGGGGTAATTCACCCCTCCACTTT. It is translated as CSARPRGNSPLHF. The genes are TRBV20-1 and TRBJ1-6; a weak D match, TRBD1 (6 bases). This CDR3 spans 13 amino acids. The ends were cut back, 2 bases at V and 6 bases at J, with 8 bases in the middle. Germline V gene sequence: CDR1 DFQATT, CDR2 SNEGSKA (reference sequence).

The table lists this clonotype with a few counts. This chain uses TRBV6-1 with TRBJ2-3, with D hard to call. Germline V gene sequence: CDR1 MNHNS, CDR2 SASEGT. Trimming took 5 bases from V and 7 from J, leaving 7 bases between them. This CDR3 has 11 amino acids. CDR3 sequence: CASSHANTQYF. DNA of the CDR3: TGTGCCAGCAGTCACGCAAATACGCAGTATTTT.

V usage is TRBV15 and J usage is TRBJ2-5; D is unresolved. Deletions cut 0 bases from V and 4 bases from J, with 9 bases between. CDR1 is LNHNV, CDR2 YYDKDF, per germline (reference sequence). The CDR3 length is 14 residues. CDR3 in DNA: TGTGCCACCAGCAGAGATCCTACGGGAGAGACCCAGTACTTC. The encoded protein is CATSRDPTGETQYF.

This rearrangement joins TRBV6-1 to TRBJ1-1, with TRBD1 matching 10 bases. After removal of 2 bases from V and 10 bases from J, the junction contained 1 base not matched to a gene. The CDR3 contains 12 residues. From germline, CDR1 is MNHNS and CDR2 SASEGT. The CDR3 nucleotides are TGTGCCAGCAGTGAATGGGACAGGGGAGCTTTCTTT. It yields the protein CASSEWDRGAFF.

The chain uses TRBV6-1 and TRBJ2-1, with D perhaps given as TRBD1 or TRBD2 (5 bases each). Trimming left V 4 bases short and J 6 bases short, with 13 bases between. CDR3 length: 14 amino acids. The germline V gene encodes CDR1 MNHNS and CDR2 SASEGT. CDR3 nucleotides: TGTGCCAGCAGTGCGGGGACCACCCCCAATGAGCAGTTCTTC. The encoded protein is CASSAGTTPNEQFF.

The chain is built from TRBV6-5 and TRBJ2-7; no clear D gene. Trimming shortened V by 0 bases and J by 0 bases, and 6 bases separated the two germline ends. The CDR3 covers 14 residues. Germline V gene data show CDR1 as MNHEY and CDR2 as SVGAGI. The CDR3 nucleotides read TGTGCCAGCAGTTACTCGGGGTTCTCCTACGAGCAGTACTTC. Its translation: CASSYSGFSYEQYF.

CDR3 protein: CASNEDRRYEQYF. The CDR3 bases are TGTGCCAGCAATGAGGACAGGCGGTACGAGCAGTACTTC. This chain connects TRBV28 to TRBJ2-7, with 7 bases fitting TRBD1. The length of the CDR3 is 13 residues. Trimming removed 7 bases from V and 4 bases from J; junction bases left unmatched: 7. CDR1 and CDR2 from the germline V gene are MDHEN and SYDVKM.

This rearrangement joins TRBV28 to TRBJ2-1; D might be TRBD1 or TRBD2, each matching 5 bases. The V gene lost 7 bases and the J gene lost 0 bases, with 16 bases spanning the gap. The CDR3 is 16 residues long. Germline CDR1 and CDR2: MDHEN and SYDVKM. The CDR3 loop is CASKRGAPSSYNEQFF. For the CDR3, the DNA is TGTGCCAGCAAGAGGGGAGCGCCTAGCTCCTACAATGAGCAGTTCTTC.

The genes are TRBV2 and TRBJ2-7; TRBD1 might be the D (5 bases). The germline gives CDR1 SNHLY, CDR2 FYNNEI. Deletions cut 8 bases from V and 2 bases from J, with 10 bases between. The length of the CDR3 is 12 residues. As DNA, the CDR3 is TGTGCCAGCGGACACCTTCCCTACGAGCAGTACTTC. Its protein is CASGHLPYEQYF. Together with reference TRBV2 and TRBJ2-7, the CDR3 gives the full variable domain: EPEVTQTPSHQVTQMGQEVILRCVPISNHLYFYWYRQILGQKVEFLVSFYNNEISEKSEIFDDQFSVERPDGSNFTLKIRSTKLEDSAMYFCASGHLPYEQYFGPGTRLTVT.

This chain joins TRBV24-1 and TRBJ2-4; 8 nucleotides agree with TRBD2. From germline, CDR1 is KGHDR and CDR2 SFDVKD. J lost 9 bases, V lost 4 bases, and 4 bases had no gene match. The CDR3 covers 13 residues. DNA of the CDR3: TGTGCCACCAGTGAGTCGGGGGGGGGCATTCAGTACTTC. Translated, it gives CATSESGGGIQYF.

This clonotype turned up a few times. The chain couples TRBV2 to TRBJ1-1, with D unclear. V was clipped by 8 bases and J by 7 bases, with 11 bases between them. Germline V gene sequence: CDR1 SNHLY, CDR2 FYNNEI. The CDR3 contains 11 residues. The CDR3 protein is CASQGMDEAFF. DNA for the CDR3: TGTGCCAGCCAAGGGATGGATGAAGCTTTCTTT.

CDR3 in DNA: TGTGCCAGCAGCCGGGACAGAGATAACTATGGCTACACCTTC. Translated: CASSRDRDNYGYTF. The gene calls are TRBV7-6 and TRBJ1-2; TRBD1 aligns across 7 bases. CDR3 length: 14 residues. Germline CDR1 SGHVS, CDR2 FNYEAQ. J gave up 1 base and V 5 bases, and 4 bases lay outside the gene matches. Full variable domain (rest looked up from reference TRBV7-6 and TRBJ1-2): GAGVSQSPRYKVTKRGQDVALRCDPISGHVSLYWYRQALGQGPEFLTYFNYEAQQDKSGLPNDRFSAERPEGSISTLTIQRTEQRDSAMYRCASSRDRDNYGYTFGSGTRLTVV.

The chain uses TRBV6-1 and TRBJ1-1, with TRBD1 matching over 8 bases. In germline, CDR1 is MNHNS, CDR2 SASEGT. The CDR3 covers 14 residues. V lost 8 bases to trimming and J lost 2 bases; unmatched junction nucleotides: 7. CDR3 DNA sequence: TGTGCCAGCGGGCACAGGGGGGCAAACACTGAAGCTTTCTTT. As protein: CASGHRGANTEAFF.

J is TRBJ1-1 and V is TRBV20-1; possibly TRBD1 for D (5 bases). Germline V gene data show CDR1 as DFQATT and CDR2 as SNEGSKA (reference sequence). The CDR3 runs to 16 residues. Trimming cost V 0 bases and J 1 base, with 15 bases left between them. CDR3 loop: CSARDPGDAQNTEAFF. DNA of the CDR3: TGCAGTGCTAGAGATCCGGGGGACGCTCAGAACACTGAAGCTTTCTTT.

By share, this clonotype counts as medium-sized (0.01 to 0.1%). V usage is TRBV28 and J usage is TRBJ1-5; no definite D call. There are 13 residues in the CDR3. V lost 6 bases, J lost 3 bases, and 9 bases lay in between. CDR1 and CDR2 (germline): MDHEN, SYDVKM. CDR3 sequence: CASSRINNQPQHF. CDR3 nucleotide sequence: TGTGCCAGCAGCCGGATAAACAATCAGCCCCAGCATTTT.

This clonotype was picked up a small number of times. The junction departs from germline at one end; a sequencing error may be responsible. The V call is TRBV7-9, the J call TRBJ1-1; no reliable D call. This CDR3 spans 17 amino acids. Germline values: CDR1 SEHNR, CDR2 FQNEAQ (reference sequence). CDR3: CASSLALTVSRSTEAFF. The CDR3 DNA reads TGTGCCAGCAGCTTAGCTCTTACCGTCAGTAGGAGCACTGAGGCTTTCTTT. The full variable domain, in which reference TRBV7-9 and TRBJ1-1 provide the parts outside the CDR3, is DTGVSQNPRHKITKRGQNVTFRCDPISEHNRLYWYRQTLGQGPEFLTYFQNEAQLEKSRLLSDRFSAERPKGSFSTLEIQRTEQGDSAMYLCASSLALTVSRSTEAFFGQGTRLTVV.

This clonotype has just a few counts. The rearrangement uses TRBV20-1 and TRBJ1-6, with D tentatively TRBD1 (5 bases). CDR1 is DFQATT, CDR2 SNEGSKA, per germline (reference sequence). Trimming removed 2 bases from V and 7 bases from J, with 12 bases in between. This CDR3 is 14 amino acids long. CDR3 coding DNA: TGCAGTGCTAGACCCCGGGGGACCAATTCACCCCTCCACTTT. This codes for CSARPRGTNSPLHF.

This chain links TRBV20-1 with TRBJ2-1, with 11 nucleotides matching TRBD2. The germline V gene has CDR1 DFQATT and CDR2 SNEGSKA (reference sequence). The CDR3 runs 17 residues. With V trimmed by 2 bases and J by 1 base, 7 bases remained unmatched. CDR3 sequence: CSARLIAGGTSYNEQFF. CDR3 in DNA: TGCAGTGCTAGACTCATAGCGGGAGGGACTTCCTACAATGAGCAGTTCTTC.

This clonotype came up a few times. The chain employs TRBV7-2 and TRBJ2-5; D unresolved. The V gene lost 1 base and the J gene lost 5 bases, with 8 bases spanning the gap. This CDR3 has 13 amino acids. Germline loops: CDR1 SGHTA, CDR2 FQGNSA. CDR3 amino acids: CASSLVTVETQYF. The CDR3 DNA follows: TGTGCCAGCAGCTTAGTGACGGTTGAGACCCAGTACTTC.